This T cell receptor beta chain was observed in a study of blood T cells in healthy people across ages. Study-level results: Measured against age, TCR beta diversity per million T cells decreased in a roughly linear manner.

Primed by a sample-barcoded 5' primer and a J-beta primer mix, a second PCR proceeded for 7 to 11 cycles. Each CDR3 protein is one row after TCRdb ran MiXCR on the 5' RACE reads. There are 1.2 million to 1.5 million distinct CDR3 sequences in the sample; approximately 59% occur only once, and more than 6% lies in the top ten. The table lists this clonotype with a count of one. What it recognizes is unknown. This CDR3 has 18 residues. V lost 5 bases and J 1 base, leaving 23 bases between the germline ends. In germline, CDR1 is SEHNR, CDR2 FQNEAQ (reference sequence). The J gene is TRBJ2-5, the V gene TRBV7-9; weak D call: TRBD2 (6 bases). The material sequenced was blood. The receptor was derived from a young man in good health. The CDR3 is CASSLPLDQRAFQETQYF. DNA of the CDR3: TGTGCCAGCAGCCTTCCACTGGACCAGCGGGCCTTCCAAGAGACCCAGTACTTC.